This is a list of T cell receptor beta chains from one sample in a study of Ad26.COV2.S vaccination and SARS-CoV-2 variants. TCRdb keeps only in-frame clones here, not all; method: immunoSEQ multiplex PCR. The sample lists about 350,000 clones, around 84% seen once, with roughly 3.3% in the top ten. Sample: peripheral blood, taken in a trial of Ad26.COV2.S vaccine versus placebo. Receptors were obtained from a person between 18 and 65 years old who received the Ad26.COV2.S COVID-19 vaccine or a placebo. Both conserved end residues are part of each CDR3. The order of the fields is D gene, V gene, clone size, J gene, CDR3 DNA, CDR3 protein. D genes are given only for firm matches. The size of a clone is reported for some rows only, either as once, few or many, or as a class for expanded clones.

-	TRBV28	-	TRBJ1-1	TGTGCCAGCAGTTTACGTCCAGGCGGGAACACTGAAGCTTTCTTT	CASSLRPGGNTEAFF
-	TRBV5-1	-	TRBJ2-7	TGCGCCAGCAGCTTGGGCGGGGATTCCTACGAGCAGTACTTC	CASSLGGDSYEQYF
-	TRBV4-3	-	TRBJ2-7	TGCGCCAGCAGCCCCTCCCCTGGGCAGGCCTACGAGCAGTACTTC	CASSPSPGQAYEQYF
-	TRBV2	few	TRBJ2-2	TGTGCCAGCAGCACACTCCCGGGGGGCGCTTCTGGGGAGCTGTTTTTT	CASSTLPGGASGELFF
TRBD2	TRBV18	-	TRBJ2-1	TGTGCCAGCTCACGGGTGCTAGCGGGGACCTACAATGAGCAGTTCTTC	CASSRVLAGTYNEQFF
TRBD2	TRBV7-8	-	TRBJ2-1	TGTGCCAGCAGGCTTAGGGGTACGGCGGGAGTGAAGGACAATGAGCAGTTCTTC	CASRLRGTAGVKDNEQFF
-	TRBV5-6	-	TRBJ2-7	TGTGCCAGCAGCTTGGCCGCGGGTAGCTCCTACGAGCAGTACTTC	CASSLAAGSSYEQYF
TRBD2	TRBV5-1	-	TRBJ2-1	TGCGCCAGCAGCTTGGGCTTAGCGGGAGTTTACAATGAGCAGTTCTTC	CASSLGLAGVYNEQFF
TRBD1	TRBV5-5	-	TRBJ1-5	TGTGCCAGCAGCCTTACAGGGGGCGGGATTCAGCCCCAGCATTTT	CASSLTGGGIQPQHF
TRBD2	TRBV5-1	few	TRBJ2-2	TGCGCCAGCAGTTTTGGGACTACCAGCGGCGGGGAGCTGTTTTTT	CASSFGTTSGGELFF
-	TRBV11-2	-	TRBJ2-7	TGTGCCAGCAGCCCGACAGGTAACTACGAGCAGTACTTC	CASSPTGNYEQYF
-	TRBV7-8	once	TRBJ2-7	TGTGCCAGCAGTTTTCGACAGGCCCACGAGCAGTACTTC	CASSFRQAHEQYF
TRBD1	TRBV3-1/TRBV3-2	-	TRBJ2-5	TGTGCCAGCAGCCAGGAATATCGACAGGGGGGCGAGACCCAGTACTTC	CASSQEYRQGGETQYF
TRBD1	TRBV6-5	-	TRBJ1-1	TGTGCCAGCAGTTACTCGGGGACAGGGATGAACACTGAAGCTTTCTTT	CASSYSGTGMNTEAFF
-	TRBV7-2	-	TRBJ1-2	TGTGCCAGCAGCTTAAGGCGGGTCTATGGCTACACCTTC	CASSLRRVYGYTF
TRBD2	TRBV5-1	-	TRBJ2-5	TGCGCCAGCAGCCCGGTGGGGGGGGAAGAGACCCAGTACTTC	CASSPVGGEETQYF
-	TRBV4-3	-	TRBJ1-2	TGCGCCAGCAGCCAAGATGGGCTCCCGGGGGAAGATGGCTACACCTTC	CASSQDGLPGEDGYTF
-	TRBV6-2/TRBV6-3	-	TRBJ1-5	TGTGCCAGCAGCCCCCAGAATCAGCCCCAGCATTTT	CASSPQNQPQHF
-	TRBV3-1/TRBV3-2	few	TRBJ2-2	TGTGCCAGCAGCCACCCTGGAGGGTTCACCGGGGAGCTGTTTTTT	CASSHPGGFTGELFF
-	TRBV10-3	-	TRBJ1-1	TGTGCCATCGGGTTTTCCGGACAGTCCTTTTATGAAGCTTTCTTT	CAIGFSGQSFYEAFF